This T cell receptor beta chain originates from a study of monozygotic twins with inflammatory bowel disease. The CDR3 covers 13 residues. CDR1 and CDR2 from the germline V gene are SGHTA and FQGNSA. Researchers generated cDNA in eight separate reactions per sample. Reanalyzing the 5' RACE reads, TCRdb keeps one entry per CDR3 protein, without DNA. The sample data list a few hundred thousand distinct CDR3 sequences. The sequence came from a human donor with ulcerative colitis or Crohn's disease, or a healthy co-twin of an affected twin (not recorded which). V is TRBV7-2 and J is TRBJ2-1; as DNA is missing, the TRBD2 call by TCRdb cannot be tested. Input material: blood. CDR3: CASSSGRANEQFF.